This paragraph covers one T cell receptor (beta chain) sequence. The entry originates in a study of cytomegalovirus exposure and HLA in healthy donors. The PCR had 60 Vbeta and 13 Jbeta primers. Profiled with immunoSEQ multiplex PCR; TCRdb holds only in-frame clones, not every one. The sample yields about 140,000 clones, approximately 80% seen once. What was sequenced was PBMCs. The TCR originated in a woman aged 18-29 years in good health and CMV-seropositive.

CDR3 nucleotide sequence: TGCAGTGCCCTCCTTTATTTTGAAGCTTTCTTT. This gives the protein CSALLYFEAFF. The chain combines TRBV20-1 with TRBJ1-1; no clear D gene. CDR3 length equals 11 residues. CDR1 DFQATT and CDR2 SNEGSKA come from the germline V gene (reference sequence). Trimming removed 6 bases at V and 7 bases at J, with 12 bases between.